Presented here are 8 T cell receptor beta chains from one specimen sequenced in a study of cytomegalovirus exposure and HLA in healthy donors. Use of 60 Vbeta and 13 Jbeta primers characterized the PCR. Clones were read by immunoSEQ multiplex PCR, and TCRdb kept only the in-frame ones, dropping some. In the table there are around 150,000 clones, roughly 79% of which are singletons. Sequencing input: PBMCs. The receptors derive from a woman aged 35 to 49 in good health and CMV-seronegative.

The chain joins TRBV2 to TRBJ2-7, with D possibly matching TRBD2 (7 bases). The germline CDR1 and CDR2 sequences are SNHLY and FYNNEI. CDR3 length: 14 residues. With 7 bases removed from V and 6 bases from J, the gap between germline ends came to 19 bases. CDR3 nucleotides: TGTGCCAGCACTCCCTTGGGGGGGCGCCGCGAGCAGTACTTC. Amino acids: CASTPLGGRREQYF.

The chain employs TRBV4-2 and TRBJ2-3, with D maybe TRBD2 (5 bases). The ends were cut back, 1 base at V and 2 bases at J, with 13 bases in the middle. Germline V gives CDR1 LGHNA, CDR2 YNFKEQ. CDR3 length: 16 amino acids. The CDR3 region is CASSQAERIDTDTQYF. The CDR3 DNA is TGTGCCAGCAGCCAAGCGGAGCGGATAGACACAGATACGCAGTATTTT.

This chain uses TRBV7-9 with TRBJ2-3, with 9 positions matching TRBD2. CDR3 length: 15 residues. Germline V gives CDR1 SEHNR, CDR2 FQNEAQ (reference sequence). The V segment lost 6 bases and the J segment 1 base; nucleotides outside the gene matches: 5. In DNA, the CDR3 is TGTGCCAGCAGTAGTAGCGGGAGTCGCACAGATACGCAGTATTTT. Translation gives CASSSSGSRTDTQYF.

This rearrangement joins TRBV11-3 to TRBJ2-5; D is perhaps TRBD1 (5 bases). This CDR3 has 15 residues. Per the germline V gene, CDR1 is SGHNT and CDR2 is YENEEA. Trimming shortened V by 6 bases and J by 0 bases, and 14 bases separated the two germline ends. CDR3 DNA: TGTGCCAGCAGTTTCGCTCGGACATACCAAGAGACCCAGTACTTC. Translation: CASSFARTYQETQYF.

Points on this clone: Other DNA variants within this sample encode the same CDR3. This rearrangement joins TRBV29-1 to TRBJ1-1; 8 positions agree with TRBD1. V lost 7 bases, J lost 1 base, and 2 bases stayed unmatched. The CDR3 length is 12 residues. Germline lookup yields CDR1 SQVTM and CDR2 ANQGSEA. The CDR3 spells CSAGTGNTEAFF. The CDR3 nucleotides are TGCAGCGCAGGGACAGGGAACACTGAAGCTTTCTTT. Combining the CDR3 with reference TRBV29-1 and TRBJ1-1 gives the whole variable domain SAVISQKPSRDICQRGTSLTIQCQVDSQVTMMFWYRQQPGQSLTLIATANQGSEATYESGFVIDKFPISRPNLTFSTLTVSNMSPEDSSIYLCSAGTGNTEAFFGQGTRLTVV.

This chain joins TRBV11-2 and TRBJ2-1; D ambiguous. Trimming stripped 4 bases from V and 8 bases from J, with 6 bases between. CDR3 length: 11 amino acids. Germline lookup yields CDR1 SGHAT and CDR2 FQNNGV. CDR3 bases: TGTGCCAGCAGCTCTCGAGATGAGCAGTTCTTC. It translates to CASSSRDEQFF.

The V call is TRBV4-1, the J call TRBJ2-4; D is undetermined. The CDR3 spans 13 residues. V was clipped by 0 bases and J by 16 bases, with 16 bases between them. Germline lookup yields CDR1 MGHRA and CDR2 YSYEKL. This CDR3 reads CASSQDRGPRQYF. Here the CDR3 DNA reads TGCGCCAGCAGCCAAGACCGTGGGCCTCGACAATACTTC.

The gene calls are TRBV5-1 and TRBJ2-5, with 9 positions matching TRBD2. V was pared by 2 bases and J by 5 bases, with 7 bases of the junction left unmatched. The CDR3 is made up of 15 amino acids. From germline, CDR1 is SGHRS and CDR2 YFSETQ. The CDR3 sequence: CASSLAGTSTETQYF. For the CDR3, the DNA is TGCGCCAGCAGCTTAGCCGGGACTAGCACGGAGACCCAGTACTTC.